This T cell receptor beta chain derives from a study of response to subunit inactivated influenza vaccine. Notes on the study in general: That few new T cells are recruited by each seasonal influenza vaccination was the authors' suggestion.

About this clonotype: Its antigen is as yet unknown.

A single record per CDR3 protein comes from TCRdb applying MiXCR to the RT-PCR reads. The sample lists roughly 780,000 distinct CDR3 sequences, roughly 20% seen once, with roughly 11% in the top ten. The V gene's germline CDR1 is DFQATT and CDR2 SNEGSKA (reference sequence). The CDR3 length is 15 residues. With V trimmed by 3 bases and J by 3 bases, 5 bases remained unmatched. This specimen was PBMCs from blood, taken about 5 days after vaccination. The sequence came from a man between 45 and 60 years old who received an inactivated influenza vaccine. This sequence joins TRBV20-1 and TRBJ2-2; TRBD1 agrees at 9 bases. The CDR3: CSASSDRGYTGELFF. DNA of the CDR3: TGCAGTGCTAGTTCAGACAGGGGGTACACCGGGGAGCTGTTTTTT.